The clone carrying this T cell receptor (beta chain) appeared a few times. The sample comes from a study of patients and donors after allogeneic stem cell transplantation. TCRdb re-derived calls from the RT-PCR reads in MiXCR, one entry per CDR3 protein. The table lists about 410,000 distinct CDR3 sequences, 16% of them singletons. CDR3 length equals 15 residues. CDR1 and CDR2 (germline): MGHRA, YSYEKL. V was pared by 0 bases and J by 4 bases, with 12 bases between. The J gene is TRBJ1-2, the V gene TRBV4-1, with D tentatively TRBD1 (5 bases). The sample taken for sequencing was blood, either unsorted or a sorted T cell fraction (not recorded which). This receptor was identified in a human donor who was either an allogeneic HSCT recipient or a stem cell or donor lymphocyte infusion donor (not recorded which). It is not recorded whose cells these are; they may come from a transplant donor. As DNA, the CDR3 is TGCGCCAGCAGCCAAGAGGGCCTGGGGGGCTATGGCTACACCTTC. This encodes CASSQEGLGGYGYTF.